This is a list of T cell receptor beta chains from one sample in a study of shared clonotypes between healthy human individuals. Assay: immunoSEQ multiplex PCR; the TCRdb copy retains only in-frame clones and omits some. The table has about 340,000 clones, around 67% seen once. The sequencing input was memory CD4+ T cells sorted from blood. These receptors originate from a man in his thirties or forties in good health. Each CDR3 is given with its conserved first and last residue. D genes are given only for firm matches. For some rows the clone size is stated as once, few or many, or as a class when expanded; others skip it.

size	V	D	J	CDR3	DNA
many	TRBV27	TRBD1	TRBJ2-3	CASRRDRTTDTQYF	TGTGCCAGCAGACGGGACAGGACCACAGATACGCAGTATTTT
-	TRBV6-6	-	TRBJ2-6	CASSYDGTTGANVLTF	TGTGCCAGCAGTTACGACGGGACCACTGGGGCCAACGTCCTGACTTTC
-	TRBV7-9	-	TRBJ1-1	CASSLLQRDTEAFF	TGTGCCAGCAGCTTACTACAAAGGGACACTGAAGCTTTCTTT
-	TRBV5-4	-	TRBJ2-2	CASSLGPWGRNTGELFF	TGTGCCAGCAGCTTGGGACCGTGGGGCCGGAACACCGGGGAGCTGTTTTTT
once	TRBV19	-	TRBJ2-1	CASSSYAGDSYNEQFF	TGTGCCAGTAGTAGTTACGCCGGGGACTCCTACAATGAGCAGTTCTTC
-	TRBV6-4	-	TRBJ2-7	CASSESKGSRQYF	TGTGCCAGCAGTGAGTCTAAGGGGTCTCGGCAGTACTTC
once	TRBV7-2	TRBD1	TRBJ2-7	CASSLAPDRGSYEQYF	TGTGCCAGCAGCTTAGCGCCGGACAGGGGGTCCTACGAGCAGTACTTC
-	TRBV5-4	TRBD2	TRBJ2-1	CASSFASGRKYNEQFF	TGTGCCAGCAGCTTCGCTAGCGGGAGAAAATACAATGAGCAGTTCTTC
-	TRBV4-3	TRBD2	TRBJ2-4	CASSHTTSRGGYIQYF	TGCGCCAGCAGCCACACGACTAGCCGGGGGGGGTACATTCAGTACTTC
-	TRBV29-1	TRBD2	TRBJ2-1	CSVVRSGSTGEQFF	TGCAGCGTTGTAAGGAGCGGGAGTACCGGTGAGCAGTTCTTC
-	TRBV6-5	-	TRBJ1-6	CASSPMGGPNSPLHF	TGTGCCAGCAGTCCAATGGGGGGTCCGAATTCACCCCTCCACTTT
-	TRBV7-8	TRBD1	TRBJ1-5	CASSLGGTDQPQHF	TGTGCCAGCAGCTTAGGAGGGACAGATCAGCCCCAGCATTTT
few	TRBV7-9	-	TRBJ1-5	CASSGVSNQPQHF	TGTGCCAGCAGTGGCGTCAGCAATCAGCCCCAGCATTTT
few	TRBV28	TRBD1	TRBJ1-1	CASSFGTGYREAFF	TGTGCCAGCAGTTTCGGGACAGGGTACCGAGAAGCTTTCTTT
-	TRBV6-1	-	TRBJ1-3	CASSEHGGGPPGTIYF	TGTGCCAGCAGTGAACATGGGGGGGGCCCCCCGGGGACCATATATTTT
-	TRBV7-9	-	TRBJ1-1	CASSSETMNTEAFF	TGTGCCAGCAGCTCGGAGACCATGAACACTGAAGCTTTCTTT
few	TRBV7-9	TRBD1	TRBJ1-2	CASSFYGQGAVYYGYTF	TGTGCCAGCAGCTTCTATGGACAGGGGGCAGTTTACTATGGCTACACCTTC
-	TRBV9	TRBD2	TRBJ2-3	CASSVAAGELTDTQYF	TGTGCCAGCAGCGTAGCAGCGGGAGAACTCACAGATACGCAGTATTTT
-	TRBV29-1	TRBD2	TRBJ2-1	CSVEAVAGRRRGTYNEQFF	TGCAGCGTTGAAGCCGTAGCGGGACGTAGGAGGGGGACGTACAATGAGCAGTTCTTC
-	TRBV11-3	TRBD1	TRBJ1-4	CASSTGQDPNEKLFF	TGTGCCAGCAGCACTGGACAGGACCCTAATGAAAAACTGTTTTTT
-	TRBV19	TRBD1	TRBJ2-1	CASIGGQGAYNEQFF	TGTGCCAGTATAGGGGGACAGGGGGCCTACAATGAGCAGTTCTTC
-	TRBV11-2	-	TRBJ2-5	CASSLEETQYF	TGTGCCAGCAGCTTAGAAGAGACCCAGTACTTC
few	TRBV19	-	TRBJ1-1	CASSPRNRHPEAFF	TGTGCCAGTAGTCCCCGCAACAGGCACCCTGAAGCTTTCTTT
-	TRBV7-3	-	TRBJ1-5	CASSLAGAFYSNQPQHF	TGTGCCAGCAGCTTAGCGGGGGCTTTTTATAGCAATCAGCCCCAGCATTTT
once	TRBV7-9	TRBD2	TRBJ2-3	CASSFNSGWDTQYF	TGTGCCAGCAGCTTCAATAGCGGGTGGGATACGCAGTATTTT
few	TRBV5-1	-	TRBJ2-5	CASQNPGGTQYF	TGCGCCAGCCAAAACCCCGGGGGGACCCAGTACTTC
few	TRBV5-4	TRBD2	TRBJ2-7	CASSLAGGTYEQYF	TGTGCCAGCAGCTTGGCGGGGGGGACCTACGAGCAGTACTTC
-	TRBV10-3	-	TRBJ2-7	CAISPRGAEQYF	TGTGCCATCAGTCCCAGAGGGGCCGAGCAGTACTTC
-	TRBV6-5	-	TRBJ2-7	CASKSRNLASYEQYF	TGTGCCAGCAAATCCCGCAACTTGGCGTCCTACGAGCAGTACTTC
many	TRBV19	TRBD2	TRBJ2-7	CASSSLTSGRPYEQYF	TGTGCCAGTAGTAGCCTGACTAGCGGGAGACCCTACGAGCAGTACTTC
-	TRBV4-1	TRBD2	TRBJ2-3	CASSGLAGVGDTQYF	TGCGCCAGCAGCGGGCTAGCGGGAGTGGGTGATACGCAGTATTTT
-	TRBV6-1	-	TRBJ2-7	CASSPRITSYEQYF	TGTGCCAGCAGTCCCCGGATTACCTCCTACGAGCAGTACTTC
once	TRBV11-2	-	TRBJ2-7	CASSLGTASLQYF	TGTGCCAGCAGCTTAGGGACAGCGTCTCTGCAGTACTTC
-	TRBV5-1	TRBD2	TRBJ2-2	CASSSISGSFAGELFF	TGCGCCAGCAGCTCTATTAGCGGGAGTTTCGCCGGGGAGCTGTTTTTT
-	TRBV19	TRBD1	TRBJ2-6	CASSHTTGGYAGANVLTF	TGTGCCAGTAGTCACACAACAGGGGGGTATGCTGGGGCCAACGTCCTGACTTTC
-	TRBV28	TRBD1	TRBJ2-2	CASSLPGQGRTGELFF	TGTGCCAGCAGTTTACCGGGACAGGGACGCACCGGGGAGCTGTTTTTT
once	TRBV7-8	TRBD2	TRBJ2-1	CASLRAGVTHNEQFF	TGTGCCAGCCTCCGGGCGGGAGTAACCCACAATGAGCAGTTCTTC
-	TRBV5-1	-	TRBJ1-1	CASSLAPTINTEAFF	TGCGCCAGCAGCTTGGCCCCTACAATAAACACTGAAGCTTTCTTT
-	TRBV5-1	-	TRBJ2-2	CASSYRDNGPGELFF	TGCGCCAGCAGCTACCGGGACAACGGTCCCGGGGAGCTGTTTTTT
-	TRBV27	-	TRBJ2-3	CASSLSRGDTQYF	TGTGCCAGCAGTCTTTCCCGAGGAGATACGCAGTATTTT
-	TRBV6-6	TRBD1	TRBJ2-5	CASRPGTDQETQYF	TGTGCCAGCAGACCCGGGACAGACCAAGAGACCCAGTACTTC
-	TRBV5-1	TRBD2	TRBJ2-1	CASSLRGLAGHYSYNEQFF	TGCGCCAGCAGCTTGAGAGGGCTAGCGGGCCACTACAGCTACAATGAGCAGTTCTTC
-	TRBV28	-	TRBJ2-3	CASTRGGVVRTDTQYF	TGTGCCAGCACCCGGGGAGGTGTCGTTCGCACAGATACGCAGTATTTT
-	TRBV5-1	TRBD1	TRBJ2-5	CASSFSGTGTQETQYF	TGCGCCAGCAGCTTTTCCGGGACAGGGACCCAAGAGACCCAGTACTTC
-	TRBV5-1	TRBD2	TRBJ2-2	CASSLQTSGSKAGELFF	TGCGCCAGCAGCTTACAGACTAGCGGGAGTAAGGCCGGGGAGCTGTTTTTT
-	TRBV19	-	TRBJ2-5	CASSMARDKHQETQYF	TGTGCCAGTAGTATGGCTAGGGACAAGCACCAAGAGACCCAGTACTTC
few	TRBV14	TRBD1	TRBJ2-7	CASRRTGTYEQYF	TGTGCCAGCAGACGGACAGGGACCTACGAGCAGTACTTC
-	TRBV10-3	TRBD1	TRBJ2-5	CAISLQGGETQYF	TGTGCCATCAGCTTACAGGGGGGAGAGACCCAGTACTTC
-	TRBV9	-	TRBJ2-1	CASSVNRVQGHEQFF	TGTGCCAGCAGCGTAAACAGGGTCCAAGGGCATGAGCAGTTCTTC
-	TRBV18	TRBD1	TRBJ1-5	CASSRDSRNQPQHF	TGTGCCAGCTCACGGGACAGCCGTAATCAGCCCCAGCATTTT
-	TRBV5-5	TRBD2	TRBJ2-1	CASSATSGLYNEQFF	TGTGCCAGCAGCGCGACTAGCGGTCTCTACAATGAGCAGTTCTTC
-	TRBV6-1	TRBD1	TRBJ1-4	CASSAPGTASEKLFF	TGTGCCAGCAGTGCCCCCGGGACAGCTAGTGAAAAACTGTTTTTT
-	TRBV18	TRBD2	TRBJ2-5	CASSKLAGAQETQYF	TGTGCCAGCTCAAAACTAGCGGGGGCCCAAGAGACCCAGTACTTC
-	TRBV20-1	-	TRBJ2-1	CSATTSNEQFF	TGCAGTGCTACCACCAGCAATGAGCAGTTCTTC
-	TRBV7-8	TRBD1	TRBJ2-5	CASSSKGQQETQYF	TGTGCCAGCAGCTCGAAGGGACAGCAAGAGACCCAGTACTTC
-	TRBV18	-	TRBJ2-1	CASSPMDSVGEQFF	TGTGCCAGCTCACCAATGGACAGCGTGGGTGAGCAGTTCTTC
-	TRBV5-1	-	TRBJ2-2	CASSLGSATGELFF	TGCGCCAGCAGCTTGGGGAGTGCGACCGGGGAGCTGTTTTTT
-	TRBV28	-	TRBJ2-3	CASSLPTRAGDTQYF	TGTGCCAGCAGTCTTCCCACTAGAGCCGGAGATACGCAGTATTTT
-	TRBV10-3	-	TRBJ1-2	CAIREGGLDGYTF	TGTGCCATCAGGGAGGGAGGGCTCGATGGCTACACCTTC